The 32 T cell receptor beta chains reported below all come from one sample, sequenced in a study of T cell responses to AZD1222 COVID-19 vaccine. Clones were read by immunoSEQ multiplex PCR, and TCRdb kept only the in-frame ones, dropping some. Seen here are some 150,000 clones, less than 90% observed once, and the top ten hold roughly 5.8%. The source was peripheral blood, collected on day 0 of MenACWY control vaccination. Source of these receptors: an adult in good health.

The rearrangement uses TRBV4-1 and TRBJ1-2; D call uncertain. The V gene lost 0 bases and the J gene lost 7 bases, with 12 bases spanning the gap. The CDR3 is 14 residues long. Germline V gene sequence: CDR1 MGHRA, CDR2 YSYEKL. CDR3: CASSQEREEGGYTF. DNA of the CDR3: TGCGCCAGCAGCCAAGAAAGGGAGGAAGGTGGCTACACCTTC.

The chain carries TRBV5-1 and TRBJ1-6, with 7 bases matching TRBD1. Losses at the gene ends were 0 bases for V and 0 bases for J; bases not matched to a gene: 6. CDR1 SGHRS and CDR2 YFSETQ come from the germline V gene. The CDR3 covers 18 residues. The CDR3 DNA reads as TGCGCCAGCAGCTTGGTCCCCCGGGACAGCTCCTATAATTCACCCCTCCACTTT. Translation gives CASSLVPRDSSYNSPLHF.

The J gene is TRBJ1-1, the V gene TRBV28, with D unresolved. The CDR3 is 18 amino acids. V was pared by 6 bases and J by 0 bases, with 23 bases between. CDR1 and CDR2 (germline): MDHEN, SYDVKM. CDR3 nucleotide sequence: TGTGCCAGCAGAATCCATTCGGCGCGCGAGACCATGAACACTGAAGCTTTCTTT. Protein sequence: CASRIHSARETMNTEAFF.

The CDR3 region is CASSSTISTDTQYF. The CDR3 DNA is TGTGCCAGCAGCTCCACAATTAGCACAGATACGCAGTATTTT. The V and J genes are TRBV7-2 and TRBJ2-3; D remains ambiguous. CDR1 and CDR2 from the germline V gene are SGHTA and FQGNSA. This CDR3 is 14 amino acids long. V lost 4 bases and J lost 0, with 8 bases in between. Complete variable domain (other parts from reference TRBV7-2 and TRBJ2-3): GAGVSQSPSNKVTEKGKDVELRCDPISGHTALYWYRQSLGQGLEFLIYFQGNSAPDKSGLPSDRFSAERTGGSVSTLTIQRTQQEDSAVYLCASSSTISTDTQYFGPGTRLTVL.

CDR3 loop: CASSLTLAGANEQYF. In DNA, the CDR3 is TGTGCCAGCAGTTTAACCCTAGCGGGGGCCAACGAGCAGTACTTC. This chain uses TRBV27 with TRBJ2-7; 10 nucleotides line up with TRBD2. This CDR3 comprises 15 residues. The V gene end was trimmed by 2 bases and the J gene end by 5 bases; junction bases not matched to a gene: 6. Germline V gene sequence: CDR1 MNHEY, CDR2 SMNVEV (reference sequence).

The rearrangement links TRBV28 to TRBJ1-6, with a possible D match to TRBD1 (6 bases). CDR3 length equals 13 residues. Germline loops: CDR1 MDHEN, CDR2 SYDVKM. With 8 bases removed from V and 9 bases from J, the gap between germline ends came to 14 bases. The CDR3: CASVGQRISPLHF. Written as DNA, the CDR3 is TGTGCCAGCGTCGGACAGCGGATTTCACCCCTCCACTTT. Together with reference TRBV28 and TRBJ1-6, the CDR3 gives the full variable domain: DVKVTQSSRYLVKRTGEKVFLECVQDMDHENMFWYRQDPGLGLRLIYFSYDVKMKEKGDIPEGYSVSREKKERFSLILESASTNQTSMYLCASVGQRISPLHFGNGTRLTVT.

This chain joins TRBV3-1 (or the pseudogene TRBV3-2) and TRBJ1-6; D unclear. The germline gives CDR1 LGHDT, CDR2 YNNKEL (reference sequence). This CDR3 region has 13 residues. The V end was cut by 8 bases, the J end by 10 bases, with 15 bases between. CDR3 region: CASGPGGGSPLHF. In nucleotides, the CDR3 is TGTGCCAGCGGGCCAGGTGGAGGCTCACCCCTCCACTTT.

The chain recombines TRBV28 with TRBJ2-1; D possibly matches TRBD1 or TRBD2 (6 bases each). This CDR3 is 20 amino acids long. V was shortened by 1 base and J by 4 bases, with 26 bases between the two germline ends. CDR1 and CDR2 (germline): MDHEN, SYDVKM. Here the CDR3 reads CASSLLLPRGLSAGYNEQFF. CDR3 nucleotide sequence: TGTGCCAGCAGTTTATTATTACCCAGGGGCCTCTCTGCGGGGTACAATGAGCAGTTCTTC.

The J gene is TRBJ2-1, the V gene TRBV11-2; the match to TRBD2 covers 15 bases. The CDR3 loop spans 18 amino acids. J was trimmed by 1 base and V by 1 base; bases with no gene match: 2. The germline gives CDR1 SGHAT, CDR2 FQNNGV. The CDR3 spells CASSLAGTSGRSYNEQFF. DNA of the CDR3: TGTGCCAGCAGCTTAGCCGGGACTAGCGGGAGGTCCTACAATGAGCAGTTCTTC.

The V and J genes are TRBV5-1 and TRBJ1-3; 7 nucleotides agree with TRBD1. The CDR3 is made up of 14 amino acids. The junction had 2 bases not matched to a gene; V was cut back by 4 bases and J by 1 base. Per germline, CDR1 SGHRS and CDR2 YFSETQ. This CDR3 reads CASSIRGSGNTIYF. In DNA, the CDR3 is TGCGCCAGCAGCATCAGGGGGTCTGGAAACACCATATATTTT.

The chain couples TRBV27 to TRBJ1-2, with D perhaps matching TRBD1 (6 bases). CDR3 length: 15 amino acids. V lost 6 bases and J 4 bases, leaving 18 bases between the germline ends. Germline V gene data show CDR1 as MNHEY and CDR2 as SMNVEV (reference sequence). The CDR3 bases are TGTGCCAGCAGGTTAGAGGGCCAGGGGATCTATGGCTACACCTTC. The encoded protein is CASRLEGQGIYGYTF.

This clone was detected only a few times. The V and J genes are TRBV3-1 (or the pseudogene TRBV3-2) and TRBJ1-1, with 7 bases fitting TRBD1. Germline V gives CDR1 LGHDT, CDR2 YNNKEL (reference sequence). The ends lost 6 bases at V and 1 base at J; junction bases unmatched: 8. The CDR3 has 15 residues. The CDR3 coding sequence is TGTGCCAGCAGAAAAAAAAACAGGGGGAACACTGAAGCTTTCTTT. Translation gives CASRKKNRGNTEAFF.

CDR3 sequence reads: CASSYSGTWGEKLFF. The CDR3 region has the DNA TGTGCCAGCAGCTACTCCGGGACATGGGGTGAAAAACTGTTTTTT. This chain links TRBV5-6 with TRBJ1-4, with a possible D match to TRBD1 (6 bases). CDR1 is SGHDT and CDR2 is YYEEEE in the germline V gene. CDR3 size: 15 residues. Between the trimmed V and J ends, which lost 3 bases and 7 bases, there was a span of 16 bases.

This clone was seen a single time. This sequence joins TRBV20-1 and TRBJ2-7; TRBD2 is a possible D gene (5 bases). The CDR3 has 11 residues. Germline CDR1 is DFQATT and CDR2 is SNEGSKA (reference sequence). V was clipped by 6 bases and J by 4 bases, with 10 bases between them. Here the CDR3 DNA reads TGCAGTGCCCGGGGTCTATACGAGCAGTACTTC. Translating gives CSARGLYEQYF.

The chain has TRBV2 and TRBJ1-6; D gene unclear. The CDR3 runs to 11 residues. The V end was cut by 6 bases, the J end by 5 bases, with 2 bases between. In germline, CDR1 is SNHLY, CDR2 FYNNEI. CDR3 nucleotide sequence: TGTGCCAGCAGAGATAATTCACCCCTCCACTTT. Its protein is CASRDNSPLHF.

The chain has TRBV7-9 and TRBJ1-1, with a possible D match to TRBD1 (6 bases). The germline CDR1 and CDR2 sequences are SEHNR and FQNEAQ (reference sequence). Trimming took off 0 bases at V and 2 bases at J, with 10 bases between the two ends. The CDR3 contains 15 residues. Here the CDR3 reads CASSLAGHPNTEAFF. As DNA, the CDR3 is TGTGCCAGCAGCTTAGCGGGACACCCCAACACTGAAGCTTTCTTT.

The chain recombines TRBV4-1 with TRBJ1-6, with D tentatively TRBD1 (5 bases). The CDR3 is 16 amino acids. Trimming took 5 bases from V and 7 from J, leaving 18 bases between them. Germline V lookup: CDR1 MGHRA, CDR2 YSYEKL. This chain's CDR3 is CASSEYGTGPNSPLHF. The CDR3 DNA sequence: TGCGCCAGCAGCGAGTACGGGACGGGTCCCAATTCACCCCTCCACTTT.

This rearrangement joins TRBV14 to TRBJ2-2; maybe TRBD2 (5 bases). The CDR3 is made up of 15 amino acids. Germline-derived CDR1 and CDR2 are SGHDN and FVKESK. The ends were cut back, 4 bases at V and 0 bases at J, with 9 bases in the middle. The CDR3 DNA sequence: TGTGCCAGCAGCCTTCTAGCATCGAACACCGGGGAGCTGTTTTTT. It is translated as CASSLLASNTGELFF.

Here the CDR3 reads CATSDGRQWEQHF. CDR3 bases: TGTGCCACCAGTGATGGAAGACAGTGGGAGCAGCATTTT. The gene calls are TRBV24-1 and TRBJ1-5; possibly TRBD1 for D (5 bases). Deletions cut 3 bases from V and 13 bases from J, with 15 bases between. CDR3 length: 13 amino acids. CDR1 is KGHDR, CDR2 SFDVKD, per germline.

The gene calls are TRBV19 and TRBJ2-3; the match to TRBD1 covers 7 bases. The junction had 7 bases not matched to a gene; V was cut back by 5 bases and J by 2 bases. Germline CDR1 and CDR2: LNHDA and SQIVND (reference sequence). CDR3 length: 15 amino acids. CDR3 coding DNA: TGTGCCAGTAGTTTACGGACAGGCGACACAGATACGCAGTATTTT. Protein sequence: CASSLRTGDTDTQYF.

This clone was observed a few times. CDR3 in amino acids: CASSRTLQNEKLFF. As DNA, the CDR3 is TGTGCCAGCAGCCGAACCCTCCAAAATGAAAAACTGTTTTTT. This chain joins TRBV3-1 (or the pseudogene TRBV3-2) and TRBJ1-4; no clear D gene. Per the germline V gene, CDR1 is LGHDT and CDR2 is YNNKEL (reference sequence). V lost 4 bases, J lost 5 bases, and 11 bases lay in between. The CDR3 totals 14 residues.

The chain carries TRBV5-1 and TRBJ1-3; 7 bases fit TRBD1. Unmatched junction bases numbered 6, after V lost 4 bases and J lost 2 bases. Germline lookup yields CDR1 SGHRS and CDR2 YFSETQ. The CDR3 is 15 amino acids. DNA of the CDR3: TGCGCCAGCAGCCCTGGGACAGTAGCTGGAAACACCATATATTTT. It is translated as CASSPGTVAGNTIYF.

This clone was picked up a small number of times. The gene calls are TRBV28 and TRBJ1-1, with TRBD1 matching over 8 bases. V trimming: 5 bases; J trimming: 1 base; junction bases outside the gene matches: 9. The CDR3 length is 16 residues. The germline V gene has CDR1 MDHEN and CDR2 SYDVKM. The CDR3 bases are TGTGCCAGCAGTACCACCCAGGGGGCCTGGAACACTGAAGCTTTCTTT. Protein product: CASSTTQGAWNTEAFF.

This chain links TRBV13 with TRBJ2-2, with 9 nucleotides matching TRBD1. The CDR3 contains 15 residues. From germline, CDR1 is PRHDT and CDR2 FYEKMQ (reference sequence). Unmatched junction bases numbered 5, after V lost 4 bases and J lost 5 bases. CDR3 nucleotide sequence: TGTGCCAGCAGCTCGGGACAGGGATGGACCGGGGAGCTGTTTTTT. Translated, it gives CASSSGQGWTGELFF.

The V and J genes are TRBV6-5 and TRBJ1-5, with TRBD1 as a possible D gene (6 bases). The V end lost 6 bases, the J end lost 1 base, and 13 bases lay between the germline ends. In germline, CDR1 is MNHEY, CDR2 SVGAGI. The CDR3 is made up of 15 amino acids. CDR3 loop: CASSSGTRSNQPQHF. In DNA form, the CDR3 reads TGTGCCAGCAGCTCCGGGACAAGAAGCAATCAGCCCCAGCATTTT.

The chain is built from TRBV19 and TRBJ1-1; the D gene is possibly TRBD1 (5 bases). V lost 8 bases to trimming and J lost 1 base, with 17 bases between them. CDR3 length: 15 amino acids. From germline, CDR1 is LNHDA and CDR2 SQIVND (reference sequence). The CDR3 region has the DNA TGTGCCAGTGGGGCCTTGACGGGTGGGAACACTGAAGCTTTCTTT. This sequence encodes CASGALTGGNTEAFF.

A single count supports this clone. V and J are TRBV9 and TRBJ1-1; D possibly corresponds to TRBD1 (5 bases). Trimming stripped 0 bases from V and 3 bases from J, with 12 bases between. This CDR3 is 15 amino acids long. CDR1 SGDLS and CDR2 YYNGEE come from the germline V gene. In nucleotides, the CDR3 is TGTGCCAGCAGCGTAGGGTTTGGGACCCACACTGAAGCTTTCTTT. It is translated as CASSVGFGTHTEAFF.

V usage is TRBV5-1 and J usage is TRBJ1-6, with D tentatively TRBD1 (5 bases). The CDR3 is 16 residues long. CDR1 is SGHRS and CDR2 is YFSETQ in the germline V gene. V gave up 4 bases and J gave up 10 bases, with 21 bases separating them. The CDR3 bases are TGCGCCAGCAGCAACCACGATCGGGTATCAGGGTCACCCCTCCACTTT. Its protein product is CASSNHDRVSGSPLHF.

CDR3 DNA sequence: TGTGCCAGTAGTATGGCCAGGGTGGGATCCTACAATGAGCAGTTCTTC. Its protein is CASSMARVGSYNEQFF. The chain employs TRBV19 and TRBJ2-1; weak D call: TRBD1 (5 bases). The CDR3 covers 16 residues. V was pared by 3 bases and J by 1 base, with 13 bases between. Germline CDR1 reads LNHDA; CDR2 reads SQIVND (reference sequence).

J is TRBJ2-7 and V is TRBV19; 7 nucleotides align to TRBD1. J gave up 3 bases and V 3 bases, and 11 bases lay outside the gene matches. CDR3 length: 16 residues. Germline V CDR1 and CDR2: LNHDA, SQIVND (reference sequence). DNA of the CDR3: TGTGCCAGTAGTATCGGTCCCGCGACAGGGAGCTACGAGCAGTACTTC. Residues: CASSIGPATGSYEQYF.

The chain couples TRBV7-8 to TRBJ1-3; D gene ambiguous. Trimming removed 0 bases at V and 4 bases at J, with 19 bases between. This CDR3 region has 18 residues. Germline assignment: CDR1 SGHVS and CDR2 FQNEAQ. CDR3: CASSLALLSGFIGNTIYF. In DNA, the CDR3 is TGTGCCAGCAGCTTAGCATTATTGTCTGGGTTTATAGGAAACACCATATATTTT. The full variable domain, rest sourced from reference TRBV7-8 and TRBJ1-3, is GAGVSQSPRYKVAKRGQDVALRCDPISGHVSLFWYQQALGQGPEFLTYFQNEAQLDKSGLPSDRFFAERPEGSVSTLKIQRTQQEDSAVYLCASSLALLSGFIGNTIYFGEGSWLTVV.

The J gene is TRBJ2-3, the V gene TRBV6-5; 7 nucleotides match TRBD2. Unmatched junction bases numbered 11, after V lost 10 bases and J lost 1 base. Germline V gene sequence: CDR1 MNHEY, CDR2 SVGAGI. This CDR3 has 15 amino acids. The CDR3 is CAIPSGRAGTDTQYF. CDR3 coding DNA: TGTGCCATCCCGAGTGGGAGGGCGGGCACAGATACGCAGTATTTT.